The 9 T cell receptor beta chains below come from one sample, sequenced in a study of blood T cell repertoires in COVID-19. Using immunoSEQ multiplex PCR, the repertoire was profiled, and TCRdb retains in-frame clones only, with some absent. There are under 100,000 clones in the sample; around 89% occur only once, and roughly 9% lies in the top ten. Sequencing was performed on peripheral blood. These receptors all come from a man aged 45-65 years with acute or convalescent COVID-19.

CDR3 DNA sequence: TGTGCCAGCAGCGACATTATAAGGAACACCGGGGAGCTGTTTTTT. Its translation: CASSDIIRNTGELFF. The rearrangement uses TRBV14 and TRBJ2-2; no firm D call. The CDR3 length is 15 residues. Trimming stripped 5 bases from V and 1 base from J, with 11 bases between. CDR1 and CDR2 from the germline V gene are SGHDN and FVKESK.

The rearrangement links TRBV20-1 to TRBJ2-5; D is uncertain. V was clipped by 3 bases and J by 4 bases, with 6 bases between them. The V gene's germline CDR1 is DFQATT and CDR2 SNEGSKA (reference sequence). The CDR3 runs 11 residues. Written as DNA, the CDR3 is TGCAGTGCTAGGGCTGGAGAGACCCAGTACTTC. It codes for CSARAGETQYF.

The CDR3 loop is CASSSTGAGYGYTF. In nucleotides, the CDR3 is TGCGCCAGCAGCTCCACAGGGGCTGGCTATGGCTACACCTTC. V gene TRBV5-1 combines with J gene TRBJ1-2; 7 bases map to TRBD1. Trimming took 3 bases from V and 4 from J; bases not matched to a gene: 6. The CDR3 has 14 residues. Germline V gene lookup returns CDR1 SGHRS and CDR2 YFSETQ. Filled out from reference TRBV5-1 and TRBJ1-2, the complete variable domain reads KAGVTQTPRYLIKTRGQQVTLSCSPISGHRSVSWYQQTPGQGLQFLFEYFSETQRNKGNFPGRFSGRQFSNSRSEMNVSTLELGDSALYLCASSSTGAGYGYTFGSGTRLTVV.

This rearrangement joins TRBV29-1 to TRBJ1-1, with D uncertain. The CDR3 totals 12 residues. Trimming took 6 bases from V and 5 from J, leaving 13 bases between them. CDR1 is SQVTM, CDR2 ANQGSEA, per germline. The CDR3 nucleotides read TGCAGCGTCCCGCTTCCGGGTACTGAAGCTTTCTTT. Translating gives CSVPLPGTEAFF.

The chain employs TRBV7-8 and TRBJ2-1; TRBD2 matches 11 bases. V shed 6 bases, J shed 8 bases, and the junction held 9 bases outside the gene matches. Germline V gene data show CDR1 as SGHVS and CDR2 as FQNEAQ. The CDR3 has 15 amino acids. The CDR3 is CASRDLLAGVDEQFF. The CDR3 region has the DNA TGTGCCAGCAGAGACCTACTAGCGGGGGTAGATGAGCAGTTCTTC.

The CDR3 DNA follows: TGTGCCAGCAGTTCTACGACAGGGGTCAATTCACCCCTCCACTTT. Its translation: CASSSTTGVNSPLHF. This rearrangement joins TRBV28 to TRBJ1-6, with TRBD1 matching over 8 bases. The germline CDR1 and CDR2 sequences are MDHEN and SYDVKM. The CDR3 runs to 15 residues. V shed 4 bases and J 7 bases; nucleotides not matched to a gene: 6.

The V gene is TRBV4-1, the J gene TRBJ2-5; TRBD1 aligns across 8 bases. The germline CDR1 and CDR2 sequences are MGHRA and YSYEKL. V was pared by 3 bases and J by 5 bases, with 14 bases of the junction left unmatched. The CDR3 consists of 17 residues. For the CDR3, the DNA is TGCGCCAGCAGCCACCTGGGAGACAGGGGTAGTTGGGAGACCCAGTACTTC. Its protein is CASSHLGDRGSWETQYF.

The chain recombines TRBV7-2 with TRBJ2-2, with a possible D match to TRBD2 (7 bases). The CDR3 sequence is 16 residues long. From germline, CDR1 is SGHTA and CDR2 FQGNSA. V dropped 2 bases and J dropped 5 bases, with 15 bases sitting between them. CDR3: CASSLTAGARTGELFF. In DNA form, the CDR3 reads TGTGCCAGCAGCTTAACGGCGGGGGCCCGAACCGGGGAGCTGTTTTTT.

The V gene is TRBV5-1, the J gene TRBJ2-5; D might be TRBD2 (6 bases). The CDR3 consists of 17 residues. V dropped 4 bases and J dropped 0 bases, with 19 bases sitting between them. CDR1 and CDR2 (germline): SGHRS, YFSETQ. Here the CDR3 DNA reads TGCGCCAGCAGCCGCTCCGGGACTTCCCATTACCAAGAGACCCAGTACTTC. It encodes CASSRSGTSHYQETQYF.